This TCR beta chain was identified during a study of PD-L1 blockade in urothelial cancer. Overall study findings and caveats: Patients who had durable benefit saw their tumor-associated blood clones expand more at 3 weeks.

Note on this clone: Antigen specificity is unknown.

Time point denoted: pretreatment peripheral blood. The data were produced by immunoSEQ multiplex PCR, yet TCRdb's version contains in-frame clones alone and is incomplete. The data show around 130,000 clones, approximately 88% seen once. The source of this sequence is a man aged 50 to 59 with urothelial cancer. This sample comprised PBMCs, obtained around atezolizumab (anti-PD-L1) treatment.

The CDR3 coding sequence is TGCGCCAGCAGCCTGCGACGGGATTCTGGAAACACCATATATTTT. Its translation: CASSLRRDSGNTIYF. This chain joins TRBV5-1 and TRBJ1-3; no clear D gene. The V gene's germline CDR1 is SGHRS and CDR2 YFSETQ. This CDR3 has 15 amino acids. V lost 4 bases and J 1 base, leaving 12 bases between the germline ends.